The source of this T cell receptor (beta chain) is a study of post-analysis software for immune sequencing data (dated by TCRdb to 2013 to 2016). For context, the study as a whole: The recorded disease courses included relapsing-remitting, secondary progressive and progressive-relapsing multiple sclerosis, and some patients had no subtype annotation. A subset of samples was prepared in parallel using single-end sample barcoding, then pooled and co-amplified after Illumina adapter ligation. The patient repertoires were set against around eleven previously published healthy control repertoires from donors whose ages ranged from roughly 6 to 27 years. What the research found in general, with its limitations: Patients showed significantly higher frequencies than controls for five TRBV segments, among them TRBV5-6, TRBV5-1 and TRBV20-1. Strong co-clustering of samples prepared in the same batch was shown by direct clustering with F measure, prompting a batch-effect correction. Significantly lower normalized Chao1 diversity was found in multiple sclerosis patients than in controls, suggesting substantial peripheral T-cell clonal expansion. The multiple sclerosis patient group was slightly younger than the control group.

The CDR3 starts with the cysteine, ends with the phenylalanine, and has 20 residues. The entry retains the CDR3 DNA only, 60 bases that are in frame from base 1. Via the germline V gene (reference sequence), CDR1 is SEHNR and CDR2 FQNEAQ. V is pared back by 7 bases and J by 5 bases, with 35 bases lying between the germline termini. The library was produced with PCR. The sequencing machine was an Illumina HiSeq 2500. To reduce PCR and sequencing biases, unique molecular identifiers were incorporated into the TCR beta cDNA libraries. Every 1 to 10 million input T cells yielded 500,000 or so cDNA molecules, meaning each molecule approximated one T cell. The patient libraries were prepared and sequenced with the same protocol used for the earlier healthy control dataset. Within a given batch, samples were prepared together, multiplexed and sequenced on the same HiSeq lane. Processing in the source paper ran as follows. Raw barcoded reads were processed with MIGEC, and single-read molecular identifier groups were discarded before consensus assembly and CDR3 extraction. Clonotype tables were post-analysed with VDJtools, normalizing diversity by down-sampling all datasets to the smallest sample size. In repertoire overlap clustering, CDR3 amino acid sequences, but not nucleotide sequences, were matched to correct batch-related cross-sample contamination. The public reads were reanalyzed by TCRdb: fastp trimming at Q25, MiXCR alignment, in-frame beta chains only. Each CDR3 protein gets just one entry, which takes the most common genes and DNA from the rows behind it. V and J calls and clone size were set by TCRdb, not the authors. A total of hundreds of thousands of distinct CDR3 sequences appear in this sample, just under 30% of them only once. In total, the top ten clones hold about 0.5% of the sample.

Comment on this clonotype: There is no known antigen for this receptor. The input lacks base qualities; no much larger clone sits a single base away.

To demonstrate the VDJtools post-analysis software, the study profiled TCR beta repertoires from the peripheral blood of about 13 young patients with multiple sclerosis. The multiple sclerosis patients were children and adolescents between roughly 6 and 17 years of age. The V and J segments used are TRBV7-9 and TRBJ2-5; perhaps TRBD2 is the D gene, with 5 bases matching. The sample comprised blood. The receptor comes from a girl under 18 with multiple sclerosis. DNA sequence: TGTGCCAGCAACGGACCAAAAGGTTACGCCTCAGGCGGAGAGCGGGAGACCCAGTACTTC. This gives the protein CASNGPKGYASGGERETQYF.